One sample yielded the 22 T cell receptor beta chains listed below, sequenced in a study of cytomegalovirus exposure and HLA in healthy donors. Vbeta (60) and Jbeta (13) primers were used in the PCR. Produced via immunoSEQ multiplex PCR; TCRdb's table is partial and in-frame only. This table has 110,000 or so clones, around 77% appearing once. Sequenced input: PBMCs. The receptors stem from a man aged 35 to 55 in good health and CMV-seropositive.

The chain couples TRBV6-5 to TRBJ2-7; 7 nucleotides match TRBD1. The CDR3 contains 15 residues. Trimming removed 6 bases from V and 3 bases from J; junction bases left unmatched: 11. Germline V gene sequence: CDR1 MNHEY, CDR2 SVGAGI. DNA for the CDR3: TGTGCCAGCAGACCGGCGACAGGGAAGGGCTACGAGCAGTACTTC. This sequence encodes CASRPATGKGYEQYF.

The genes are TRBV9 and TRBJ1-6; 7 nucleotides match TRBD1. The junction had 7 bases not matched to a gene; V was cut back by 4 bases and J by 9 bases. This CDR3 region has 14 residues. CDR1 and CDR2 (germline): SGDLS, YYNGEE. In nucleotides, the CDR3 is TGTGCCAGCAGCCAGGGGGTCCCATCTTCACCCCTCCACTTT. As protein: CASSQGVPSSPLHF.

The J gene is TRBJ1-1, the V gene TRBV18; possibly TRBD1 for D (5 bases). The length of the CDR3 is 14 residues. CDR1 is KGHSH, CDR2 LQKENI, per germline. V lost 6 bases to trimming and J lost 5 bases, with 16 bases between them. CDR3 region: CASSPGSGGTEAFF. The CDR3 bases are TGTGCCAGCTCCCCGGGATCTGGGGGGACTGAAGCTTTCTTT.

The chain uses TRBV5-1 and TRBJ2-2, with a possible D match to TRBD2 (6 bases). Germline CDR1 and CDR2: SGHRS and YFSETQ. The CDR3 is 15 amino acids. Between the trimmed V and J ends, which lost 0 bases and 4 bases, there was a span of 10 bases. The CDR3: CASSLDGGRTGELFF. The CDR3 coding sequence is TGCGCCAGCAGCTTGGACGGGGGACGCACCGGGGAGCTGTTTTTT. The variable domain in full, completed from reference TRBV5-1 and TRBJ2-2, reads KAGVTQTPRYLIKTRGQQVTLSCSPISGHRSVSWYQQTPGQGLQFLFEYFSETQRNKGNFPGRFSGRQFSNSRSEMNVSTLELGDSALYLCASSLDGGRTGELFFGEGSRLTVL.

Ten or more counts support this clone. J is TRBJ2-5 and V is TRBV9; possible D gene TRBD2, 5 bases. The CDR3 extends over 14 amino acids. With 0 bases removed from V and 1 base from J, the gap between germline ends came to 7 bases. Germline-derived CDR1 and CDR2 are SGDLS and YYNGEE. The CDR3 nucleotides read TGTGCCAGCAGCGTAGATACTAGCCAAGAGACCCAGTACTTC. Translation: CASSVDTSQETQYF.

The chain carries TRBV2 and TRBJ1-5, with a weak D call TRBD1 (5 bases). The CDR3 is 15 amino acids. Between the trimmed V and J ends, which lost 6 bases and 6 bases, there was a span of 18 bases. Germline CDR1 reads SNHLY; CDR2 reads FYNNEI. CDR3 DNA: TGTGCCAGCAGCCAAGGGGCCAGACGTACTCAGCCCCAGCATTTT. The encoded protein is CASSQGARRTQPQHF.

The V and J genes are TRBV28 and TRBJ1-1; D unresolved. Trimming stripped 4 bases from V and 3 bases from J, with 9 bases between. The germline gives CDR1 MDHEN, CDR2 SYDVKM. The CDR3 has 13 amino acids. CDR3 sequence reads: CASSSPRDTEAFF. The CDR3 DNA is TGTGCCAGCAGTTCCCCCCGGGACACTGAAGCTTTCTTT.

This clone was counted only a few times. The CDR3 reads CASSKSDRDRASYEQYF. The CDR3 DNA is TGTGCCAGCAGCAAAAGTGACCGGGACAGGGCCTCCTACGAGCAGTACTTC. The chain links TRBV21-1 to TRBJ2-7; the table calls TRBD1, which could not be checked here. TRBV21-1 constitutes a pseudogene. CDR3 length: 17 residues.

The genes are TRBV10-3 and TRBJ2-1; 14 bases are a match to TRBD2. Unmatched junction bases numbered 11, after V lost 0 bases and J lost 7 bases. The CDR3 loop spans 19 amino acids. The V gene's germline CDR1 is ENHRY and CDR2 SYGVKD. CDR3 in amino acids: CAISESGLAGVRGVNEQFF. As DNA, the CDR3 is TGTGCCATCAGTGAGTCGGGACTAGCGGGGGTAAGGGGGGTGAATGAGCAGTTCTTC.

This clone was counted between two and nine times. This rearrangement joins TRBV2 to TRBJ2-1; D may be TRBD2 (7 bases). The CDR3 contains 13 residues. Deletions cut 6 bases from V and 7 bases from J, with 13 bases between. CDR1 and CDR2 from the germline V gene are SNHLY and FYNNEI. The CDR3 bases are TGTGCCAGCAGGTCGGGGGGCGGAAATGAGCAGTTCTTC. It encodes CASRSGGGNEQFF.

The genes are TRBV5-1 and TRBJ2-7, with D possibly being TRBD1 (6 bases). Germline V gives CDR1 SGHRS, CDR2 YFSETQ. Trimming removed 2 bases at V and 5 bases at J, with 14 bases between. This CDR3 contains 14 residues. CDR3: CASSLRGQNDEQYF. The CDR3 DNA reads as TGCGCCAGCAGCTTAAGGGGACAAAACGACGAGCAGTACTTC.

The CDR3 bases are TGTGCCAGCAGCACCACCGGACAGGGTTTGGCCTACAATGAGCAGTTCTTC. Translating gives CASSTTGQGLAYNEQFF. The chain recombines TRBV9 with TRBJ2-1, with 8 bases identical to TRBD1. CDR3 length equals 17 residues. The ends lost 4 bases at V and 2 bases at J; junction bases unmatched: 11. Germline lookup yields CDR1 SGDLS and CDR2 YYNGEE. Full variable domain (outside the CDR3, taken from reference TRBV9 and TRBJ2-1): DSGVTQTPKHLITATGQRVTLRCSPRSGDLSVYWYQQSLDQGLQFLIQYYNGEERAKGNILERFSAQQFPDLHSELNLSSLELGDSALYFCASSTTGQGLAYNEQFFGPGTRLTVL.

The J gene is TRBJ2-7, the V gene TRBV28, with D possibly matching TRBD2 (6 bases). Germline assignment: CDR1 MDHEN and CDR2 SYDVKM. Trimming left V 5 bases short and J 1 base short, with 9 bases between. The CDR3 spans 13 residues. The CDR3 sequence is CASSSLASYEQYF. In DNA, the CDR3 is TGTGCCAGCAGTAGTCTAGCGTCCTACGAGCAGTACTTC.

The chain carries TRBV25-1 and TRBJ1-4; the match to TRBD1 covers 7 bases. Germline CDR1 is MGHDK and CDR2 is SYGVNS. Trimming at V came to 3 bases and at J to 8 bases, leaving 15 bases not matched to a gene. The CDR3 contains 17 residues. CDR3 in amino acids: CASSDLNLGGVREKLFF. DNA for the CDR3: TGTGCCAGCAGTGATCTTAACCTAGGGGGCGTAAGGGAAAAACTGTTTTTT.

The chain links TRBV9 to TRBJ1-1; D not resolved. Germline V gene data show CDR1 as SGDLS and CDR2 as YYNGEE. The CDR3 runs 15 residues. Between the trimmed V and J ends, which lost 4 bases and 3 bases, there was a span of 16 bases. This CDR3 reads CASSPGLHRDTEAFF. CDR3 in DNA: TGTGCCAGCAGCCCTGGACTCCATAGGGACACTGAAGCTTTCTTT.

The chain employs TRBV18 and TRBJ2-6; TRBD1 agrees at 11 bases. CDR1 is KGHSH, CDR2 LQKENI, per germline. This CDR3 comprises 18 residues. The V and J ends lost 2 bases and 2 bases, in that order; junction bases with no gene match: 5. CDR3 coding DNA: TGTGCCAGCTCACCAAGGGGACAGGGGGGAACTGGGGCCAACGTCCTGACTTTC. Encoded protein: CASSPRGQGGTGANVLTF.

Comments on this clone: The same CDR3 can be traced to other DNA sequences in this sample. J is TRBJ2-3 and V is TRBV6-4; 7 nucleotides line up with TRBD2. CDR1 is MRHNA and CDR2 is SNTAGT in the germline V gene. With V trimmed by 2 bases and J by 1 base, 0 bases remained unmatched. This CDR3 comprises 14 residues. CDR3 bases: TGTGCCAGCAGTGACGGGGGGGGCACAGATACGCAGTATTTT. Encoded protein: CASSDGGGTDTQYF.

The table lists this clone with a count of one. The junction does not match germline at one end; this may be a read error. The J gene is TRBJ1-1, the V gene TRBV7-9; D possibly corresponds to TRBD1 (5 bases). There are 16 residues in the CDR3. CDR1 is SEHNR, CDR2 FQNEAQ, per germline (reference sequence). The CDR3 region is CSSSLVRTTGNTEAFF. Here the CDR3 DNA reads TGTTCCAGCAGCTTAGTGAGGACAACTGGGAACACTGAAGCTTTCTTT.

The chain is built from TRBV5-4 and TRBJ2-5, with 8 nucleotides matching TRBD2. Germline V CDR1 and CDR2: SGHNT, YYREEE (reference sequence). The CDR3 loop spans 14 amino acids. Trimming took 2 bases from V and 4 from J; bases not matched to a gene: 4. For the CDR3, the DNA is TGTGCCAGCAGCTTAACCGGGACTAGAGAGACCCAGTACTTC. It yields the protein CASSLTGTRETQYF.

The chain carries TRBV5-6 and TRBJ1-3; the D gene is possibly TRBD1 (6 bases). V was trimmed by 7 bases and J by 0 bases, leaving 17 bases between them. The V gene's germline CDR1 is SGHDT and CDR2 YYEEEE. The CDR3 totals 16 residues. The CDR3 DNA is TGTGCCAGCCAACAGGGAGGGGGACGCTCTGGAAACACCATATATTTT. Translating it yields CASQQGGGRSGNTIYF.

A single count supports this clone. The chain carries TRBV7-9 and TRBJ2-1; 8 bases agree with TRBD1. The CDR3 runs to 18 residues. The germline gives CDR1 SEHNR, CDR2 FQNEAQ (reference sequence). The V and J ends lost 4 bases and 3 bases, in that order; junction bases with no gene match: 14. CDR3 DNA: TGTGCCAGCAGCTCGAAGGACAGGGTCGCTTCTAGCTACAATGAGCAGTTCTTC. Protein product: CASSSKDRVASSYNEQFF.

The CDR3: CATQGIWGPISTDTQYF. CDR3 DNA: TGTGCCACCCAGGGGATCTGGGGGCCGATTAGCACAGATACGCAGTATTTT. V is TRBV28 and J is TRBJ2-3; TRBD1 might be the D (6 bases). The germline V gene has CDR1 MDHEN and CDR2 SYDVKM. With 10 bases removed from V and 0 bases from J, the gap between germline ends came to 23 bases. There are 17 residues in the CDR3.